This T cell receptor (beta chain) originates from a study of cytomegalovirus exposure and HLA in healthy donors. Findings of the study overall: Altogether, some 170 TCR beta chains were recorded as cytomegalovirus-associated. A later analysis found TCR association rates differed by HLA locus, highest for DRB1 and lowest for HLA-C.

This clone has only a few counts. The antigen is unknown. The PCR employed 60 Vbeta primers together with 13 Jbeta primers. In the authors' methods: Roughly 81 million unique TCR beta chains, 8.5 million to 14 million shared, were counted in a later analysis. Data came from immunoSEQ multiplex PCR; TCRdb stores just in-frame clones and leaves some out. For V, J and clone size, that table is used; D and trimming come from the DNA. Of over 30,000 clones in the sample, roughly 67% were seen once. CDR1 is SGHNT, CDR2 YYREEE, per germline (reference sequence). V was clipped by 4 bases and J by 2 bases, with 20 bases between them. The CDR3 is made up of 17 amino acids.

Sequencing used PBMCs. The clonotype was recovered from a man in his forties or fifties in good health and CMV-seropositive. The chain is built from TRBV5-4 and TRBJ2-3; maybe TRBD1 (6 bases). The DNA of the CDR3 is TGTGCCAGCAGCCCGGAAAGAGGGGGTGGGGACACAGATACGCAGTATTTT. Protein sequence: CASSPERGGGDTDTQYF.